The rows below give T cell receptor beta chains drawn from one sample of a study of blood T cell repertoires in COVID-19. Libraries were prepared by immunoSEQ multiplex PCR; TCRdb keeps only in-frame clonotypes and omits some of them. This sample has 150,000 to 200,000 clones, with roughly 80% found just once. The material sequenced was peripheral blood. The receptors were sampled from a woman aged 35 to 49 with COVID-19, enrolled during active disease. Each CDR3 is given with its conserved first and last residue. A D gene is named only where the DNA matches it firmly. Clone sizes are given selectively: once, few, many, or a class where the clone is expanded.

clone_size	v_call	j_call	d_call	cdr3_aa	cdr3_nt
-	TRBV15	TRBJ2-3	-	CATSRVGGTDTQYF	TGTGCCACCAGCAGAGTTGGAGGCACAGATACGCAGTATTTT
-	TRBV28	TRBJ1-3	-	CASSLGGSGNTIYF	TGTGCCAGCAGTTTGGGGGGCTCTGGAAACACCATATATTTT
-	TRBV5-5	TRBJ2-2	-	CASSGGLGTGELFF	TGTGCCAGCTCCGGGGGGCTTGGCACCGGGGAGCTGTTTTTT
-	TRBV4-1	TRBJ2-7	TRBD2	CASRETTSGALYEQYF	TGCGCCAGCAGAGAAACTACTAGCGGAGCCCTCTACGAGCAGTACTTC
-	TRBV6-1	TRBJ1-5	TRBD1	CASSEYRGSGLQPQHF	TGTGCCAGCAGTGAATACAGGGGGTCGGGTCTTCAGCCCCAGCATTTT
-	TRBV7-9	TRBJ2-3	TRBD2	CASSGLAGVSQYF	TGTGCCAGCAGCGGACTAGCGGGAGTTTCGCAGTATTTT
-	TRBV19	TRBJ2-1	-	CASKQGVGSNEQFF	TGTGCCAGTAAACAGGGCGTGGGCTCCAATGAGCAGTTCTTC
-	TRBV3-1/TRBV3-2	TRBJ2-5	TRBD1	CASSQGTGGETQYF	TGTGCCAGCAGCCAAGGGACAGGGGGAGAGACCCAGTACTTC
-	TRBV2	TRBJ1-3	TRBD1	CASRPDRQGRGANTIYF	TGTGCCAGCAGACCCGACCGACAGGGGCGAGGTGCAAACACCATATATTTT
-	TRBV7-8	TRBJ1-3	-	CASSSGQQLSGNTIYF	TGTGCCAGCAGCTCCGGACAGCAACTCTCTGGAAACACCATATATTTT
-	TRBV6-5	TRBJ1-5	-	CASTPAGGPLQPQHF	TGTGCCAGCACCCCGGCGGGGGGCCCTTTGCAGCCCCAGCATTTT
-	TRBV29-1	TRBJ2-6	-	CSALGGAGANVLTF	TGCAGCGCCCTTGGAGGGGCTGGGGCCAACGTCCTGACTTTC
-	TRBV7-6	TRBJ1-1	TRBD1	CASSPGTATPNTEAFF	TGTGCCAGCAGCCCCGGGACAGCGACCCCGAACACTGAAGCTTTCTTT
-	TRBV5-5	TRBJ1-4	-	CASILTGNEKLFF	TGTGCCAGCATTTTGACCGGGAATGAAAAACTGTTTTTT
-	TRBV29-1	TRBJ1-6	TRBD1	CSVATGDNSPLHF	TGCAGCGTTGCGACAGGGGATAATTCACCCCTCCACTTT
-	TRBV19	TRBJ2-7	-	CASSTLPDRAYEQYF	TGTGCCAGTAGTACCCTACCAGACAGAGCCTACGAGCAGTACTTC
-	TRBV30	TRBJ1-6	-	CAGGRGANSPLHF	TGTGCCGGAGGGAGAGGGGCGAATTCACCCCTCCACTTT
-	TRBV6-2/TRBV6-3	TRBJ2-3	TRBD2	CASSHSPYSGTSTDTQYF	TGTGCCAGCAGTCATAGTCCCTATAGCGGGACCAGCACAGATACGCAGTATTTT
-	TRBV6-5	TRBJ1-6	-	CASPGEDDSPLHF	TGTGCCAGCCCTGGAGAAGACGATTCACCCCTCCACTTT
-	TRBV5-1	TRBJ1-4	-	CASSLYSGTGEKLFF	TGCGCCAGCAGCTTGTATTCCGGAACGGGGGAAAAACTGTTTTTT
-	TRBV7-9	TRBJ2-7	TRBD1	CASSSPPGQAYEQYF	TGTGCCAGCAGCTCCCCCCCGGGACAGGCCTACGAGCAGTACTTC
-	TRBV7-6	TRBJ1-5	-	CASSLVPGRASYSNQPQHF	TGTGCCAGCAGCTTAGTGCCAGGCCGAGCATCTTATAGCAATCAGCCCCAGCATTTT
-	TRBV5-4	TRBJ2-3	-	CASSLFLGGGPDTQYF	TGTGCCAGCAGCTTGTTTTTAGGAGGGGGCCCAGATACGCAGTATTTT
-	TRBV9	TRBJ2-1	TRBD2	CASSPHGGAGGYNEQFF	TGTGCCAGCAGCCCCCATGGCGGAGCGGGGGGTTACAATGAGCAGTTCTTC
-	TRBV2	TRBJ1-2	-	CASSDDIRYGYTF	TGTGCCAGCAGTGATGACATACGCTATGGCTACACCTTC
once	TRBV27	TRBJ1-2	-	CASSSRGGANYGYTF	TGTGCCAGCAGTTCCCGGGGGGGAGCTAACTATGGCTACACCTTC
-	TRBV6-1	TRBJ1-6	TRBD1	CASSEWDRFDSPLHF	TGTGCCAGCAGTGAATGGGACAGGTTCGATTCACCCCTCCACTTT
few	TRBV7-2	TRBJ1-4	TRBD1	CASSENRGPNEKLFF	TGTGCCAGCAGCGAGAACAGGGGCCCTAATGAAAAACTGTTTTTT
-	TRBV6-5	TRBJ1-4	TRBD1	CASRPGQGNEKLFF	TGTGCCAGCAGGCCGGGACAGGGGAATGAAAAACTGTTTTTT
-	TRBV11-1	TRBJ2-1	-	CASSPTGTLYNEQFF	TGTGCCAGCAGCCCAACCGGGACACTATACAATGAGCAGTTCTTC
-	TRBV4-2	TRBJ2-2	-	CASSQNGLELFF	TGTGCCAGCAGCCAAAATGGGCTGGAGCTGTTTTTT
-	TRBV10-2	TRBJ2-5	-	CASSEIGSETQYF	TGCGCCAGCAGTGAGATCGGTTCGGAGACCCAGTACTTC
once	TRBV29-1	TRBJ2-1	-	CSVVRGSSYNEQFF	TGCAGCGTTGTTCGAGGGAGCTCCTACAATGAGCAGTTCTTC
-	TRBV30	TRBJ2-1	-	CAWSGGSGKYNEQFF	TGTGCCTGGAGTGGCGGGTCCGGGAAATACAATGAGCAGTTCTTC
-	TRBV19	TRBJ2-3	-	CASSPAVSRAVVDTQYF	TGTGCCAGTAGCCCCGCCGTCTCCCGAGCGGTAGTCGATACGCAGTATTTT
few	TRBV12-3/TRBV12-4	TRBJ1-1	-	CASSFTANTEAFF	TGTGCCAGCAGTTTCACAGCGAACACTGAAGCTTTCTTT
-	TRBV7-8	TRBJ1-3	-	CASSPMTGLRSGNTIYF	TGTGCCAGCAGCCCAATGACGGGACTCCGCTCTGGAAACACCATATATTTT
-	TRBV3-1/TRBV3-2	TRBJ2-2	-	CASSPDDRDSPFGFTGELFF	TGTGCCAGCAGCCCAGATGACCGGGACTCCCCTTTTGGTTTTACCGGGGAGCTGTTTTTT
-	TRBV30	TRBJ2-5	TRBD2	CAWSFHSGGVQETQYF	TGTGCCTGGAGTTTTCATAGCGGGGGAGTCCAAGAGACCCAGTACTTC
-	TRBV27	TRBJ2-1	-	CASSLSSTSSYNEQFF	TGTGCCAGCAGTTTATCGAGTACGAGCTCCTACAATGAGCAGTTCTTC
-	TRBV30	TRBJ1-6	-	CAWRSSNNNSPLHF	TGTGCCTGGAGGTCCTCAAACAATAATTCACCCCTCCACTTT
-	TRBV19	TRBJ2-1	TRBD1	CASSIGTGTGEQFF	TGTGCCAGTAGTATAGGGACAGGGACGGGTGAGCAGTTCTTC
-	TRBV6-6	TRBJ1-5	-	CASSYGEVNQPQHF	TGTGCCAGCAGTTACGGGGAGGTCAATCAGCCCCAGCATTTT
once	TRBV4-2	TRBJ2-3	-	CASSQDPQYTDTQYF	TGTGCCAGCAGCCAAGATCCTCAGTACACAGATACGCAGTATTTT
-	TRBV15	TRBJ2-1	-	CATSRDSPGYNEQFF	TGTGCCACCAGCAGAGATTCCCCAGGCTACAATGAGCAGTTCTTC
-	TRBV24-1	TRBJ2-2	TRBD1	CATKAGGANTGELFF	TGTGCCACCAAAGCAGGGGGCGCGAACACCGGGGAGCTGTTTTTT
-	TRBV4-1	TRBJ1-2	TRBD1	CASSPRDRDYGYTF	TGCGCCAGCAGCCCCCGGGACAGGGATTATGGCTACACCTTC
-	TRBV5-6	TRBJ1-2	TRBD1	CASSSGQVKGYTF	TGTGCCAGCAGCTCGGGACAGGTCAAGGGCTACACCTTC